This passage covers 30 T cell receptor beta chains from one sample sequenced in a study of blood T cell repertoires in COVID-19. Sequenced by immunoSEQ multiplex PCR; TCRdb stores in-frame clones only, minus some. The sample carries more than 250,000 clones, roughly 84% recorded once. Material: peripheral blood. The receptors were gathered from a middle-aged man with active or convalescent COVID-19.

The chain combines TRBV5-1 with TRBJ1-4, with no clear D. Trimming removed 3 bases from V and 15 bases from J, with 21 bases in between. CDR3 size: 14 residues. Germline V CDR1 and CDR2: SGHRS, YFSETQ. The CDR3: CASSSSAHSGELFF. Written as DNA, the CDR3 is TGCGCCAGCAGCTCTTCGGCGCACAGCGGAGAGTTGTTTTTT.

The rearrangement links TRBV19 to TRBJ2-5; 8 nucleotides line up with TRBD2. The V and J ends lost 5 bases and 2 bases, in that order; junction bases with no gene match: 4. Looked up from germline, CDR1 is LNHDA and CDR2 is SQIVND (reference sequence). The CDR3 has 14 amino acids. The CDR3, as DNA: TGTGCCAGTAGTCCCGGGGGGGGACAAGAGACCCAGTACTTC. This encodes CASSPGGGQETQYF.

Only one count was recorded for this clone. The chain carries TRBV19 and TRBJ2-3, with a possible D match to TRBD1 (6 bases). CDR3 length equals 13 residues. Germline assignment: CDR1 LNHDA and CDR2 SQIVND (reference sequence). Trimming pared 6 bases from V and 5 bases from J, leaving 12 bases between. This CDR3 reads CASSQGLEDTQYF. Written as DNA, the CDR3 is TGTGCCAGTAGCCAGGGGCTTGAAGATACGCAGTATTTT.

This chain joins TRBV2 and TRBJ1-1, with D maybe TRBD1 (5 bases). V gave up 6 bases and J gave up 6 bases, with 17 bases separating them. CDR3 length: 14 amino acids. Germline assignment: CDR1 SNHLY and CDR2 FYNNEI. The CDR3 nucleotides are TGTGCCAGCAGCCAATATGTACAGGCAGCTGAAGCTTTCTTT. Translating it yields CASSQYVQAAEAFF.

The chain uses TRBV5-1 and TRBJ2-7; the D gene is possibly TRBD1 (6 bases). V was trimmed by 0 bases and J by 2 bases, leaving 12 bases between them. CDR1 and CDR2 (germline): SGHRS, YFSETQ. The length of the CDR3 is 15 residues. The CDR3 spells CASSLETGNTYEQYF. The CDR3 DNA is TGCGCCAGCAGCTTGGAGACAGGCAATACCTACGAGCAGTACTTC.

On this clone itself: The sample has other DNA sequences that encode this CDR3 too. The gene calls are TRBV5-4 and TRBJ2-3, with D maybe TRBD2 (5 bases). The CDR3 has 13 amino acids. The V and J ends lost 1 base and 3 bases respectively, with 6 bases between them. The V gene's germline CDR1 is SGHNT and CDR2 YYREEE (reference sequence). The CDR3 reads CASSLTGTDTQYF. CDR3 in DNA: TGTGCCAGCAGCTTGACGGGGACAGATACGCAGTATTTT.

A remark on this clone: Additional DNA sequences in this sample encode the identical CDR3. The chain couples TRBV19 to TRBJ2-5; possibly TRBD1 for D (5 bases). The CDR3 has 14 amino acids. Germline CDR1 reads LNHDA; CDR2 reads SQIVND (reference sequence). Trimming left V 2 bases short and J 2 bases short, with 9 bases between. The CDR3 sequence is CASSIQGSQETQYF. CDR3 bases: TGTGCCAGTAGTATACAGGGATCGCAAGAGACCCAGTACTTC.

V gene TRBV6-5 combines with J gene TRBJ1-2; possible D gene TRBD1, 5 bases. Per the germline V gene, CDR1 is MNHEY and CDR2 is SVGAGI. The length of the CDR3 is 14 residues. Trimming removed 1 base from V and 4 bases from J, with 10 bases in between. CDR3 region: CASSYYGAGYGYTF. CDR3 in DNA: TGTGCCAGCAGTTACTATGGGGCTGGCTATGGCTACACCTTC.

This sequence joins TRBV28 and TRBJ2-2; D gene uncertain. The V end lost 5 bases, the J end lost 4 bases, and 8 bases lay between the germline ends. CDR1 is MDHEN and CDR2 is SYDVKM in the germline V gene. The CDR3 has 13 residues. Here the CDR3 DNA reads TGTGCCAGCAGTAGCGAGGCCACCGGGGAGCTGTTTTTT. Translation: CASSSEATGELFF. The variable domain in full, with the rest retrieved from reference TRBV28 and TRBJ2-2, is DVKVTQSSRYLVKRTGEKVFLECVQDMDHENMFWYRQDPGLGLRLIYFSYDVKMKEKGDIPEGYSVSREKKERFSLILESASTNQTSMYLCASSSEATGELFFGEGSRLTVL.

V and J are TRBV15 and TRBJ1-1; D possibly corresponds to TRBD1 (6 bases). Germline V gene sequence: CDR1 LNHNV, CDR2 YYDKDF (reference sequence). The CDR3 contains 17 residues. Between the trimmed V and J ends, which lost 1 base and 9 bases, there was a span of 24 bases. In DNA form, the CDR3 reads TGTGCCACCAGCAGAGGCCGCAGGGGCCCTCAACTCCCCAAAGCTTTCTTT. Translating it yields CATSRGRRGPQLPKAFF.

The chain uses TRBV6-5 and TRBJ1-1, with 7 bases aligning to TRBD1. The CDR3 spans 14 residues. Germline values: CDR1 MNHEY, CDR2 SVGAGI. Trimming at V came to 6 bases and at J to 2 bases, leaving 6 bases not matched to a gene. The CDR3 coding sequence is TGTGCCAGCAGGACAGGGTCTCCAAACACTGAAGCTTTCTTT. Amino acids: CASRTGSPNTEAFF.

The V and J genes are TRBV2 and TRBJ2-3; perhaps TRBD2 as D (5 bases). Between the trimmed V and J ends, which lost 2 bases and 0 bases, there was a span of 9 bases. CDR3 length: 15 amino acids. Germline loops: CDR1 SNHLY, CDR2 FYNNEI. Here the CDR3 reads CASSERGASTDTQYF. CDR3 DNA: TGTGCCAGCAGTGAACGGGGAGCTAGCACAGATACGCAGTATTTT. The full variable domain, completed using reference TRBV2 and TRBJ2-3, is EPEVTQTPSHQVTQMGQEVILRCVPISNHLYFYWYRQILGQKVEFLVSFYNNEISEKSEIFDDQFSVERPDGSNFTLKIRSTKLEDSAMYFCASSERGASTDTQYFGPGTRLTVL.

The chain's CDR3 is CASSQGLGGTFGEQFF. The CDR3 coding sequence is TGTGCCAGCAGCCAAGGATTAGGCGGGACCTTTGGTGAGCAGTTCTTC. This chain uses TRBV3-1 (or the pseudogene TRBV3-2) with TRBJ2-1; weak D call: TRBD2 (6 bases). Germline V gives CDR1 LGHDT, CDR2 YNNKEL (reference sequence). V was clipped by 1 base and J by 9 bases, with 19 bases between them. This CDR3 comprises 16 residues.

This clone was picked up a small number of times. The chain is built from TRBV29-1 and TRBJ1-6; 10 bases line up with TRBD1. The CDR3 spans 13 residues. Germline CDR1 and CDR2: SQVTM and ANQGSEA. The V gene end was trimmed by 6 bases and the J gene end by 10 bases; junction bases not matched to a gene: 6. The CDR3 DNA is TGCAGCGTCTCGGGACAGGGGAACTCACCCCTCCACTTT. Translated, it gives CSVSGQGNSPLHF.

The V call is TRBV6-6, the J call TRBJ1-5; 7 bases are shared with TRBD1. Trimming cost V 0 bases and J 2 bases; bases outside gene matches: 4. Germline V CDR1 and CDR2: MNHNY, SVGAGI (reference sequence). This CDR3 has 16 residues. The CDR3 sequence: CASSYSAGTGNQPQHF. The CDR3 coding sequence is TGTGCCAGCAGTTACTCGGCAGGGACAGGCAATCAGCCCCAGCATTTT.

The chain carries TRBV9 and TRBJ2-2; no definite D call. The CDR3 is 16 residues long. V lost 0 bases to trimming and J lost 0 bases, with 9 bases between them. Germline V gene sequence: CDR1 SGDLS, CDR2 YYNGEE. The CDR3 is CASSVAGHTNTGELFF. In DNA form, the CDR3 reads TGTGCCAGCAGCGTAGCGGGTCACACGAACACCGGGGAGCTGTTTTTT.

The rearrangement uses TRBV5-1 and TRBJ2-3; the match to TRBD1 covers 7 bases. There are 16 residues in the CDR3. Germline CDR1 SGHRS, CDR2 YFSETQ. J gave up 2 bases and V 1 base, and 7 bases lay outside the gene matches. The CDR3 bases are TGCGCCAGCAGCTTGTTAGGGGGCCAAAACACAGATACGCAGTATTTT. Translation gives CASSLLGGQNTDTQYF.

This chain uses TRBV5-1 with TRBJ1-2; 7 nucleotides agree with TRBD1. Trimming took 1 base from V and 9 from J; bases not matched to a gene: 3. The CDR3 sequence is 12 residues long. Germline CDR1 and CDR2: SGHRS and YFSETQ. The CDR3 DNA sequence: TGCGCCAGCAGCTTGAGACAGGGAAGCTACACCTTC. It translates to CASSLRQGSYTF.

The chain combines TRBV9 with TRBJ1-4; TRBD1 agrees at 7 bases. V dropped 0 bases and J dropped 3; count of bases not matched to a gene: 5. CDR1 and CDR2 from the germline V gene are SGDLS and YYNGEE. The CDR3 spans 16 residues. This chain's CDR3 is CASSVGSTGPNEKLFF. The DNA of the CDR3 is TGTGCCAGCAGCGTAGGATCGACAGGGCCTAATGAAAAACTGTTTTTT.

This rearrangement joins TRBV11-2 to TRBJ2-7; 9 bases are shared with TRBD2. V lost 6 bases to trimming and J lost 3 bases; unmatched junction nucleotides: 6. The CDR3 loop spans 14 amino acids. Germline CDR1 is SGHAT and CDR2 is FQNNGV. CDR3 DNA: TGTGCCAGCAGTCGACTAGCGGAGATCTACGAGCAGTACTTC. Protein product: CASSRLAEIYEQYF.

This sequence joins TRBV5-4 and TRBJ2-1; TRBD2 agrees at 16 bases. With 5 bases clipped from V and 0 bases from J, the junction kept 5 bases outside the gene matches. The CDR3 loop spans 18 amino acids. CDR1 is SGHNT and CDR2 is YYREEE in the germline V gene (reference sequence). The chain's CDR3 is CASRGLAGGSNSYNEQFF. The CDR3 DNA reads as TGTGCCAGCAGGGGACTAGCGGGAGGGAGTAACTCCTACAATGAGCAGTTCTTC.

The chain is built from TRBV6-5 and TRBJ1-5; maybe TRBD1 (6 bases). Trimming pared 9 bases from V and 0 bases from J, leaving 15 bases between. The CDR3 totals 15 residues. Germline assignment: CDR1 MNHEY and CDR2 SVGAGI. The DNA for the CDR3 is TGTGCCAGTCTTACAGGGTCCAATAGCAATCAGCCCCAGCATTTT. This gives the protein CASLTGSNSNQPQHF.

This chain joins TRBV6-2 or TRBV6-3 and TRBJ1-4; 9 bases are a match to TRBD1. V was pared by 0 bases and J by 5 bases, with 7 bases of the junction left unmatched. This CDR3 has 17 amino acids. Germline CDR1 is MNHEY and CDR2 is SVGEGT. The CDR3, as DNA: TGTGCCAGCAGTTACTCGCACAGGGGGCCCTGGAATGAAAAACTGTTTTTT. Encoded protein: CASSYSHRGPWNEKLFF.

The chain employs TRBV5-1 and TRBJ1-3; D is unresolved. Germline CDR1 reads SGHRS; CDR2 reads YFSETQ. Trimming removed 0 bases at V and 6 bases at J, with 16 bases between. This CDR3 spans 16 amino acids. CDR3 nucleotide sequence: TGCGCCAGCAGCTTGGAATCTGCCTCACTCCTAAACACCATATATTTT. It is translated as CASSLESASLLNTIYF. The full variable domain, in which reference TRBV5-1 and TRBJ1-3 provide the parts outside the CDR3, is KAGVTQTPRYLIKTRGQQVTLSCSPISGHRSVSWYQQTPGQGLQFLFEYFSETQRNKGNFPGRFSGRQFSNSRSEMNVSTLELGDSALYLCASSLESASLLNTIYFGEGSWLTVV.

The chain uses TRBV30 and TRBJ2-3; D is perhaps TRBD2 (5 bases). V was pared by 0 bases and J by 5 bases, with 6 bases between. The CDR3 is 12 amino acids. CDR1 and CDR2 from the germline V gene are GTSNPN and SVGIG (reference sequence). This CDR3 is CAWSVEGDTQYF. For the CDR3, the DNA is TGTGCCTGGAGTGTAGAGGGAGATACGCAGTATTTT.

This clone was observed once. The chain's CDR3 is CASSLWGQAINEKLFF. In nucleotides, the CDR3 is TGTGCCAGCAGTTTATGGGGACAGGCAATTAATGAAAAACTGTTTTTT. The rearrangement uses TRBV28 and TRBJ1-4; 8 nucleotides agree with TRBD1. V trimming: 0 bases; J trimming: 4 bases; junction bases outside the gene matches: 4. Germline-derived CDR1 and CDR2 are MDHEN and SYDVKM. The CDR3 has 16 amino acids.

This chain connects TRBV18 to TRBJ2-1, with 7 bases fitting TRBD2. Germline CDR1 KGHSH, CDR2 LQKENI. With V trimmed by 3 bases and J by 4 bases, 9 bases remained unmatched. The CDR3 covers 16 residues. The CDR3 region is CASSPLGLAAYNEQFF. The CDR3 bases are TGTGCCAGCTCACCCCTCGGGCTAGCGGCATACAATGAGCAGTTCTTC.

The rearrangement links TRBV5-6 to TRBJ1-1; no definite D call. Deletions cut 0 bases from V and 0 bases from J, with 6 bases between. This CDR3 has 14 amino acids. Germline loops: CDR1 SGHDT, CDR2 YYEEEE. This chain's CDR3 is CASSLGSVNTEAFF. CDR3 DNA sequence: TGTGCCAGCAGCTTGGGGAGTGTGAACACTGAAGCTTTCTTT.

The V and J genes are TRBV2 and TRBJ1-1; D is uncertain. CDR1 is SNHLY and CDR2 is FYNNEI in the germline V gene. The CDR3 covers 13 residues. V was clipped by 5 bases and J by 1 base, with 8 bases between them. This CDR3 is CASSYTENTEAFF. For the CDR3, the DNA is TGTGCCAGCAGTTACACAGAGAACACTGAAGCTTTCTTT.

V and J are TRBV5-1 and TRBJ2-1; 10 positions agree with TRBD2. The CDR3 covers 14 residues. J was trimmed by 5 bases and V by 4 bases; bases with no gene match: 3. CDR1 is SGHRS and CDR2 is YFSETQ in the germline V gene. The DNA for the CDR3 is TGCGCCAGCAGCCCCGGGACTAGCGACAATGAGCAGTTCTTC. This translates into CASSPGTSDNEQFF.